This record concerns one T cell receptor (beta chain) sequence. This clone was picked up a small number of times. Its antigen has not been determined. No base-level quality is on record; no much larger clone is a single base apart. Other DNA sequences in the sample encode the same CDR3. These data come from a study of cytomegalovirus exposure and HLA in healthy donors (TCRdb year 2017). About the full investigation: An earlier analysis of some 500 of the donors reported 250 to 300 Gb of sequence data and 100 million to 130 million unique TCR beta sequences from approximately 180 million T cells. An early release covering over 500 HLA-typed donors comprised about 320 gigabases of sequencing data and roughly 85 million unique TCR sequences. The genetic ancestry cluster associated with self-reported Caucasian donors included roughly 84% of the approximately 410 genotyped donors. The study aimed to test whether cataloging public T cell receptors could reveal signatures of past pathogen exposure. The study profiled the T cell repertoires of around 700 subjects by immunosequencing and related them to cytomegalovirus serostatus. In addition to the first cohort of 500 to 850 subjects, a separate validation cohort of 130 or so different subjects was used. To predict cytomegalovirus infection status, the study brought together high-throughput TCR immunosequencing, statistical association of individual TCRs with disease status, and machine learning. In a later analysis, previously published TCR beta repertoires from about 670 donors were re-analyzed and high-resolution HLA genotyping was added so that TCR occurrence patterns could be studied. Rather than drawing on any new phenotypic data, the later analysis identified candidate immune exposures from TCR beta sequences and the way those sequences occurred across donors. In an earlier analysis of roughly 540 of the donors, high-throughput TCR beta sequencing was used to judge whether each TCR beta V gene segment behaved as functional or pseudogenic. Donor age, sex, ethnicity and CMV serostatus were collected together with the repertoire data. Genome-wide SNP genotypes for about 65% of the roughly 670 donors were used in a later genetic analysis, which treated that subset as a discovery cohort. Every discovery cohort repertoire had been produced on one sequencing platform. Both class I and class II loci were covered by HLA typing, at four-digit resolution. Typing coverage varied by locus: roughly 629-640 donors for A, B, C, DRB1 and DQB1; some 520 for DQA1; more than 600 for DPA1; about 450 for DPB1. Four to six DR-DQ haplotypes were handled as single units for association and clustering, since linkage in the cohort was strong. Among some 400 genotyped donors of the cohort, an average of roughly 230,000 unique TCR beta nucleotide sequences was sequenced per donor, of which roughly 17% were non-productive. What the authors observed across the whole study: In a later analysis, TCR association rates were found to vary across HLA loci, with the most associated TCRs seen for DRB1 alleles and the fewest for HLA-C alleles. While some public TCRs were present in many individuals, most TCR sequences turned up only very rarely across donors. For the cohort, immune exposure information was limited to CMV serostatus. The earlier analysis of approximately 560 of the donors excluded around 17 rarely observed V segments, including chromosome 9 orphons, because counts were too low. HLA typing was unavailable for some donors at each locus, so association tests used only the typed subset. A few of the identified cytomegalovirus-associated TCR beta chains were confirmed in vitro to be specific for cytomegalovirus antigens. In an earlier analysis of several hundred of the donors, most TCR beta V segments were observed in productive rearrangements about 90% or about 30% of the time, broadly matching IMGT annotations. In a later genetic analysis, a missense DCLRE1C variant was associated with V-gene and J-gene trimming of TCR beta chains, and the association was replicated in an independent cohort. Roughly uniform sequencing depth across donors was assumed in presence/absence analyses, although this assumption may not hold. A further reported finding was that TCR beta sequences accurately predicted the HLA-A and HLA-B alleles for most subjects in the first cohort. According to a later genetic analysis, donors in an Asian-associated ancestry cluster had fewer N-insertions in productive TCRs than the roughly 670-donor mean. In a later analysis, most CMV-associated TCR beta chains were found to appear HLA-restricted, with HLA associations seemingly driven largely by CMV exposure. It was suggested by the authors that the approach could potentially be generalized to other disease states and immunological phenotypes. According to a later analysis, parvovirus B19, influenza, CMV and Epstein-Barr virus appeared linked to several top co-occurrence clusters. The cohort was sequenced for TCR beta chains only, and without alpha or paired-chain data the features that could be detected were limited. The study gave a list of some 150 TCR beta chains associated with cytomegalovirus. A cluster of highly shared sequence variants was judged likely to be a technical artifact of the sequencing pipeline. Strong co-occurrence of HLA alleles, especially DR and DQ, made assigning TCR associations to individual alleles difficult. The classifier was reported to diagnose cytomegalovirus status with high specificity and sensitivity in both the original cohort and the validation cohort. Linkage disequilibrium might explain the correlated functional status among segregating V segments, but an unknown experimental factor could not be excluded. Compared with equally common non-associated chains, HLA-associated TCR beta chains in a later analysis were more clonally expanded and had lower generation probabilities. At a false discovery rate of 0.05, a later analysis linked around 15,000 TCR beta sequences to specific HLA alleles.

The cohort consisted of more than 650 healthy bone marrow donors. At the time of sampling, every cohort member was nominally healthy, though immune exposures that went unrecorded were likely present. The donor tested CMV seronegative and was one of the 352 seronegative cohort members. Each donor provided a peripheral blood sample, and peripheral blood mononuclear cells were used for TCR beta sequencing. The Qiagen DNeasy Blood Extraction Kit was used to extract genomic DNA from the blood cell samples. Library generation was performed with the immunoSEQ multiplex PCR assay. For the multiplex PCR, a mixture combining 60 forward primers for TCR Vbeta segments and 13 reverse primers for TCR Jbeta segments was used. Amplification of the CDR3 region of rearranged TCR beta genes was performed with a multiplex PCR assay on genomic DNA. The Illumina HiSeq System was used to sequence the amplified TCR beta libraries as 87-base-pair reads. In the source study's methods: Across the 640 or so repertoires, a later analysis counted 75 million to 90 million unique TCR beta chains, 9 million to 14 million of which were shared by at least two donors. To remove PCR and sequencing errors, raw reads were error-corrected and collapsed into unique sequences using a nearest-neighbor algorithm that merged closely related sequences. To assign V, D and J gene segments, CDR3 sequences were aligned to IMGT reference sequences. For a sequence to be retained, a match of at least six nucleotides to both a V gene segment and a J gene segment was required. A rearrangement was called productive if the CDR3 had no stop codons and remained in frame with V and J, and every other rearrangement was called non-productive. Following IMGT convention, CDR3 was defined as the stretch from the second conserved V-encoded cysteine to the conserved J-encoded phenylalanine. In an earlier analysis of just under 600 of the donors, sequences lacking an unambiguous match to a single V gene segment were excluded. An earlier analysis of 587 of the donors called V segments functional above 56.7% productive rearrangements and segregating when the between-donor standard deviation exceeded 5%. To diagnose cytomegalovirus status from the catalog of TCR beta chain sequences, a statistical classification framework was built. V and J gene assignment, in a later analysis, came from comparing TCR nucleotide sequences with IMGT/GENE-DB human TR gene sequences. The TCRdist pipeline was used in a later analysis to assign CDR3 sequences and most-parsimonious VDJ recombination scenarios. A later analysis defined each TCR beta chain by its CDR3 amino acid sequence plus V-gene family, and excluded reads lacking a unique V-gene family. A later analysis removed 592 highly shared, low-generation-probability nucleotide sequences to deal with suspected cross-contamination and a sequencing artifact. A later analysis calculated a clonal expansion index for each public chain from normalized within-repertoire ranks of inferred template counts. A later analysis computed generation probabilities with a VDJ recombination model fitted to out-of-frame rearrangements, and checked the results against IGoR. A later analysis scored TCR-TCR, TCR-HLA and TCR-CMV co-occurrence with hypergeometric tests, applying a repertoire-size bias correction to TCR pairs. To estimate false discovery rates, a later analysis permuted the HLA or CMV assignments 20 times. In a later analysis, co-occurring TCRs were grouped using DBSCAN, with TCRdist sequence similarity added in when clustering inside HLA-allele-positive subsets. Repertoires with fewer than 30,000 or more than 120,000 public chains, plus five repertoires with anomalous nucleotide sharing, were excluded from co-occurrence clustering. Here the immuneACCESS table is served through TCRdb, limited to in-frame sequences with V and J called. Missing clones are a known gap in these copies; in checked studies unresolved V genes cover under half, and the rest lacks a known reason. That table supplies the V and J calls and clone size; D and trimming were determined from the DNA. The sample profile shows about 250,000 clones; nearly 95% of them were found once. The top ten clonotypes cover 1.5% to 2% of the sample.

The source of this sequence is a girl aged 2-10 years in good health and CMV-seronegative. The sequencing input was PBMCs.

CDR3 region: CASSLVAGGSYNEQFF. The bases are TGCGCCAGCAGCTTGGTCGCAGGGGGCTCCTACAATGAGCAGTTCTTC. This receptor chain uses TRBV5-1 and TRBJ2-1, and 7 junctional nucleotides match TRBD1. The germline V gene provides CDR1 SGHRS and CDR2 YFSETQ. The CDR3 starts with the cysteine, ends with the phenylalanine, and has 16 residues. The sequence is cut down to CDR3 DNA, 48 bases in frame from base 1. Trimming accounts for 0 bases at V and 0 bases at J, while the number of junction bases matched to no gene is 3.